Each of the 26 T cell receptor beta chains below was sequenced from the same sample in a study of cytotoxic CD8 clonotypes in ibrutinib-treated CLL. Some clones are missing from TCRdb's copy, which holds only in-frame ones; the method was immunoSEQ multiplex PCR. In the table there are 150,000 or so clones, more than 75% of which are singletons. The sample here was PBMCs, taken after 12 months of ibrutinib treatment. The receptors stem from a human donor with chronic lymphocytic leukemia.

The genes are TRBV27 and TRBJ1-5; 9 positions agree with TRBD1. The germline CDR1 and CDR2 sequences are MNHEY and SMNVEV (reference sequence). V trimming: 4 bases; J trimming: 0 bases; junction bases outside the gene matches: 4. The CDR3 consists of 16 residues. In nucleotides, the CDR3 is TGTGCCAGCAGTTCCCGGACAGGGGTTAGCAATCAGCCCCAGCATTTT. This translates into CASSSRTGVSNQPQHF.

The chain combines TRBV29-1 with TRBJ2-2, with a tentative D call TRBD2 (7 bases). The germline V gene has CDR1 SQVTM and CDR2 ANQGSEA. V dropped 4 bases and J dropped 6 bases, with 15 bases sitting between them. CDR3 length: 14 residues. CDR3 loop: CSVAGGGGAGELFF. The CDR3 nucleotides are TGCAGCGTTGCTGGCGGGGGCGGGGCCGGGGAGCTGTTTTTT.

The genes are TRBV9 and TRBJ2-1, with D hard to call. Trimming left V 4 bases short and J 6 bases short, with 14 bases between. Germline lookup yields CDR1 SGDLS and CDR2 YYNGEE. The CDR3 length is 14 residues. The chain's CDR3 is CASSLRPFGNEQFF. CDR3 DNA sequence: TGTGCCAGCAGCCTCCGGCCTTTTGGCAATGAGCAGTTCTTC. Supplemented by reference TRBV9 and TRBJ2-1, the full variable domain reads DSGVTQTPKHLITATGQRVTLRCSPRSGDLSVYWYQQSLDQGLQFLIQYYNGEERAKGNILERFSAQQFPDLHSELNLSSLELGDSALYFCASSLRPFGNEQFFGPGTRLTVL.

In nucleotides, the CDR3 is TGTGCCAGCAGTTTTCTGTCTCGCGGGCTCGACAATGAGCAGTTCTTC. Encoded protein: CASSFLSRGLDNEQFF. The chain combines TRBV28 with TRBJ2-1, with D tentatively TRBD2 (5 bases). The CDR3 runs 16 residues. V was trimmed by 3 bases and J by 5 bases, leaving 17 bases between them. Germline V gene sequence: CDR1 MDHEN, CDR2 SYDVKM.

V is TRBV19 and J is TRBJ1-2; unclear D gene. Germline V gene lookup returns CDR1 LNHDA and CDR2 SQIVND (reference sequence). The germline V and J ends were trimmed by 3 bases and 4 bases, with 12 bases remaining between them. The CDR3 is 14 residues long. The CDR3 is CASSIGDYGYGYTF. The CDR3 coding sequence is TGTGCCAGTAGTATCGGAGATTACGGCTATGGCTACACCTTC.

The chain combines TRBV7-9 with TRBJ1-4; possibly TRBD1 for D (5 bases). This CDR3 contains 17 residues. The germline gives CDR1 SEHNR, CDR2 FQNEAQ (reference sequence). V gave up 7 bases and J gave up 8 bases, with 26 bases separating them. CDR3 in amino acids: CASTGSQGMAVWEKLFF. The CDR3 DNA follows: TGTGCCAGCACCGGATCCCAGGGCATGGCGGTTTGGGAAAAACTGTTTTTT.

This clone was observed a few times. The genes are TRBV5-1 and TRBJ2-7; 8 positions agree with TRBD2. The CDR3 consists of 15 residues. With V trimmed by 6 bases and J by 2 bases, 10 bases remained unmatched. Germline loops: CDR1 SGHRS, CDR2 YFSETQ. The chain's CDR3 is CASKAATSVTYEQYF. Here the CDR3 DNA reads TGCGCCAGCAAGGCGGCGACTAGCGTAACCTACGAGCAGTACTTC.

V gene TRBV5-4 combines with J gene TRBJ1-1, with a possible D match to TRBD1 (6 bases). Per the germline V gene, CDR1 is SGHNT and CDR2 is YYREEE (reference sequence). V was clipped by 0 bases and J by 0 bases, with 9 bases between them. This CDR3 has 15 amino acids. CDR3 in amino acids: CASSLGPGVNTEAFF. CDR3 coding DNA: TGTGCCAGCAGCTTGGGGCCAGGGGTGAACACTGAAGCTTTCTTT.

The J gene is TRBJ2-7, the V gene TRBV7-9, with D unresolved. The CDR3 consists of 11 residues. Between the trimmed V and J ends, which lost 1 base and 4 bases, there was a span of 2 bases. Germline CDR1 and CDR2: SEHNR and FQNEAQ (reference sequence). The CDR3 DNA follows: TGTGCCAGCAGCTTAGATTACGAGCAGTACTTC. This gives the protein CASSLDYEQYF.

This clone was seen only once. CDR3 amino acids: CATSRERSSGNTIYF. Written as DNA, the CDR3 is TGTGCCACCAGCAGAGAGAGAAGCTCTGGAAACACCATATATTTT. The chain is built from TRBV15 and TRBJ1-3; the D is unclear. Deletions cut 0 bases from V and 0 bases from J, with 6 bases between. Germline lookup yields CDR1 LNHNV and CDR2 YYDKDF (reference sequence). The CDR3 length is 15 residues.

The chain recombines TRBV7-8 with TRBJ2-7; D gene uncertain. V lost 1 base, J lost 3 bases, and 10 bases lay in between. The CDR3 spans 14 residues. CDR1 and CDR2 from the germline V gene are SGHVS and FQNEAQ. The CDR3 nucleotides read TGTGCCAGCAGCTTAGAGTTCGGCATCTACGAGCAGTACTTC. Translated, it gives CASSLEFGIYEQYF. Variable domain in full (rest from reference TRBV7-8 and TRBJ2-7): GAGVSQSPRYKVAKRGQDVALRCDPISGHVSLFWYQQALGQGPEFLTYFQNEAQLDKSGLPSDRFFAERPEGSVSTLKIQRTQQEDSAVYLCASSLEFGIYEQYFGPGTRLTVT.

This sequence joins TRBV6-5 and TRBJ1-2, with D unclear. The CDR3 has 13 residues. Trimming removed 1 base from V and 4 bases from J, with 7 bases in between. Per the germline V gene, CDR1 is MNHEY and CDR2 is SVGAGI. The CDR3 here is CASSYWQAYGYTF. In DNA, the CDR3 is TGTGCCAGCAGTTACTGGCAAGCCTATGGCTACACCTTC.

The rearrangement uses TRBV5-6 and TRBJ1-3; D is uncertain. Deletions cut 4 bases from V and 5 bases from J, with 4 bases between. The CDR3 totals 11 residues. Germline V gene lookup returns CDR1 SGHDT and CDR2 YYEEEE. CDR3 amino acids: CASSDRNTIYF. DNA for the CDR3: TGTGCCAGCAGCGACCGAAACACCATATATTTT.

This chain links TRBV19 with TRBJ1-1; D may be TRBD1 (6 bases). From germline, CDR1 is LNHDA and CDR2 SQIVND (reference sequence). The CDR3 sequence is 12 residues long. Trimming pared 3 bases from V and 11 bases from J, leaving 13 bases between. In nucleotides, the CDR3 is TGTGCCAGTAGTATCACAGGGTCGAGGGCTTTCTTT. Protein: CASSITGSRAFF.

This clone was detected once. The chain has TRBV11-3 and TRBJ2-2; D is unresolved. V was shortened by 4 bases and J by 7 bases, with 19 bases between the two germline ends. CDR1 SGHNT and CDR2 YENEEA come from the germline V gene. The CDR3 consists of 16 residues. CDR3 residues: CASSSSRAPRRGELFF. CDR3 in DNA: TGTGCCAGCAGCTCAAGCCGGGCCCCGAGACGCGGGGAGCTGTTTTTT.

V is TRBV5-1 and J is TRBJ2-3, with D unclear. Germline CDR1 SGHRS, CDR2 YFSETQ. V dropped 4 bases and J dropped 0 bases, with 6 bases sitting between them. This CDR3 comprises 13 residues. The CDR3 loop reads CASSRTSTDTQYF. Written as DNA, the CDR3 is TGCGCCAGCAGCCGCACTAGCACAGATACGCAGTATTTT. The entire variable domain, with the rest obtained from reference TRBV5-1 and TRBJ2-3, is as follows: KAGVTQTPRYLIKTRGQQVTLSCSPISGHRSVSWYQQTPGQGLQFLFEYFSETQRNKGNFPGRFSGRQFSNSRSEMNVSTLELGDSALYLCASSRTSTDTQYFGPGTRLTVL.

The chain has TRBV29-1 and TRBJ2-3; no clear D. Per germline, CDR1 SQVTM and CDR2 ANQGSEA. V was pared by 2 bases and J by 4 bases, with 13 bases between. The CDR3 spans 14 residues. For the CDR3, the DNA is TGCAGCGTTGAATATGTTGGGGTTCCAGATACGCAGTATTTT. It is translated as CSVEYVGVPDTQYF.

This clone was seen a single time. This chain connects TRBV13 to TRBJ1-3; 9 bases are a match to TRBD1. CDR1 is PRHDT, CDR2 FYEKMQ, per germline (reference sequence). CDR3 length: 17 residues. V shed 1 base and J 1 base; nucleotides not matched to a gene: 5. This CDR3 is CASSLVRDRVSGNTIYF. The CDR3 DNA sequence: TGTGCCAGCAGCTTAGTCCGGGACAGGGTGTCTGGAAACACCATATATTTT. The full variable domain, in which reference TRBV13 and TRBJ1-3 provide the parts outside the CDR3, is AAGVIQSPRHLIKEKRETATLKCYPIPRHDTVYWYQQGPGQDPQFLISFYEKMQSDKGSIPDRFSAQQFSDYHSELNMSSLELGDSALYFCASSLVRDRVSGNTIYFGEGSWLTVV.

The rearrangement uses TRBV7-9 and TRBJ2-3; 10 bases map to TRBD1. Germline lookup yields CDR1 SEHNR and CDR2 FQNEAQ (reference sequence). The CDR3 extends over 15 amino acids. V lost 3 bases, J lost 4 bases, and 4 bases stayed unmatched. The chain's CDR3 is CASSFGTGVADTQYF. CDR3 bases: TGTGCCAGCAGCTTCGGGACAGGGGTGGCAGATACGCAGTATTTT.

This chain joins TRBV7-2 and TRBJ1-2; D is possibly TRBD1 (6 bases). The germline V gene encodes CDR1 SGHTA and CDR2 FQGNSA. The CDR3 loop spans 13 amino acids. Trimming shortened V by 7 bases and J by 8 bases, and 17 bases separated the two germline ends. This chain's CDR3 is CASTRRGLGGYTF. The CDR3 nucleotides are TGTGCCAGCACCCGGAGGGGGTTGGGGGGCTACACCTTC.

V is TRBV19 and J is TRBJ1-1; D not resolved. The V gene's germline CDR1 is LNHDA and CDR2 SQIVND (reference sequence). V shed 0 bases and J shed 3 bases, with 8 bases lying between them. This CDR3 is 14 amino acids long. CDR3 residues: CASSIEAGYTEAFF. Here the CDR3 DNA reads TGTGCCAGTAGTATAGAGGCGGGGTACACTGAAGCTTTCTTT. The variable domain in full, with the rest retrieved from reference TRBV19 and TRBJ1-1, is DGGITQSPKYLFRKEGQNVTLSCEQNLNHDAMYWYRQDPGQGLRLIYYSQIVNDFQKGDIAEGYSVSREKKESFPLTVTSAQKNPTAFYLCASSIEAGYTEAFFGQGTRLTVV.

This chain links TRBV28 with TRBJ1-4, with D hard to call. CDR1 MDHEN and CDR2 SYDVKM come from the germline V gene. V gave up 1 base and J gave up 1 base, with 4 bases separating them. CDR3 length: 14 residues. CDR3 in amino acids: CASSLYETNEKLFF. The CDR3, as DNA: TGTGCCAGCAGTTTATATGAAACTAATGAAAAACTGTTTTTT.

This chain links TRBV19 with TRBJ1-4; no definite D call. The CDR3 has 12 amino acids. Trimming took off 3 bases at V and 8 bases at J, with 7 bases between the two ends. The germline CDR1 and CDR2 sequences are LNHDA and SQIVND (reference sequence). The CDR3, as DNA: TGTGCCAGTAGTATTCTCTACGAAAAACTGTTTTTT. Translation: CASSILYEKLFF. The full variable domain, with the rest looked up from reference TRBV19 and TRBJ1-4, is DGGITQSPKYLFRKEGQNVTLSCEQNLNHDAMYWYRQDPGQGLRLIYYSQIVNDFQKGDIAEGYSVSREKKESFPLTVTSAQKNPTAFYLCASSILYEKLFFGSGTQLSVL.

The V call is TRBV2, the J call TRBJ1-2, with a tentative D call TRBD1 (5 bases). The CDR3 runs 14 residues. The germline V gene encodes CDR1 SNHLY and CDR2 FYNNEI. The V and J ends lost 6 bases and 4 bases respectively, with 15 bases between them. The CDR3: CASRQEVGRYGYTF. Written as DNA, the CDR3 is TGTGCCAGCAGACAGGAGGTGGGTCGCTATGGCTACACCTTC.

The J gene is TRBJ2-1, the V gene TRBV21-1; TRBD2, the D gene given by the table, was not confirmed from the DNA. TRBV21-1 constitutes a pseudogene. CDR3 length: 17 amino acids. The DNA of the CDR3 is TGTGCCAGCATCGGTACCGGACTAGCGGGGGCCTACAATGAGCAGTTCTTC. Translation: CASIGTGLAGAYNEQFF.

V usage is TRBV29-1 and J usage is TRBJ1-1; D is perhaps TRBD1 (5 bases). The germline gives CDR1 SQVTM, CDR2 ANQGSEA. With 7 bases removed from V and 7 bases from J, the gap between germline ends came to 13 bases. This CDR3 region has 11 residues. CDR3: CSAGLGVEAFF. Here the CDR3 DNA reads TGCAGCGCTGGGTTGGGGGTTGAAGCTTTCTTT.